These T cell receptor beta chains were read from a single sample in a study of blood T cell repertoires in COVID-19. TCRdb's copy holds only in-frame clones and misses some; the assay was immunoSEQ multiplex PCR. Of about 250,000 clones in the sample, approximately 88% were seen once. The sequenced material came from peripheral blood. Receptors originate from a woman aged 40 to 50 who had recovered from COVID-19. CDR3s include the opening cysteine and the closing phenylalanine or tryptophan. A D gene is named only where the DNA matches it firmly. Size values are once, few and many counts, or a class for expanded clones, and some rows have none.

CDR3aa	CDR3nt	d_gene	v_gene	j_gene	abundance
CATSREQAVMNTEAFF	TGTGCCACCAGCAGAGAACAGGCGGTCATGAACACTGAAGCTTTCTTT	.	TRBV15	TRBJ1-1	.
CASSENAGDYGYTF	TGTGCCAGCAGTGAGAACGCGGGCGACTATGGCTACACCTTC	.	TRBV6-1	TRBJ1-2	.
CASSRGILLNQPQHF	TGTGCCAGCAGCCGCGGGATATTACTTAATCAGCCCCAGCATTTT	.	TRBV6-1	TRBJ1-5	few
CASSIFPGTANEKLFF	TGTGCCAGTAGTATATTCCCCGGGACAGCTAATGAAAAACTGTTTTTT	TRBD1	TRBV19	TRBJ1-4	.
CASSEWGGGYEQYF	TGTGCCAGCAGTGAATGGGGGGGAGGATACGAGCAGTACTTC	TRBD2	TRBV25-1	TRBJ2-7	.
CASSTDAPSAGGLSDTQYF	TGTGCCAGTAGTACTGATGCCCCTTCCGCGGGAGGGTTGTCAGATACGCAGTATTTT	TRBD2	TRBV19	TRBJ2-3	.
CATSDPGGRETQYF	TGTGCCACCAGTGATCCAGGGGGGAGAGAGACCCAGTACTTC	.	TRBV24-1	TRBJ2-5	.
CASGNGRAGSTDTQYF	TGTGCCAGTGGCAACGGGAGGGCCGGTAGCACAGATACGCAGTATTTT	TRBD2	TRBV19	TRBJ2-3	.
CASRSGLSLYEQYF	TGTGCCAGCAGATCGGGACTCTCGCTCTACGAGCAGTACTTC	.	TRBV27	TRBJ2-7	.
CASGGQKGYTF	TGTGCTAGTGGTGGACAGAAAGGCTACACCTTC	.	TRBV12-5	TRBJ1-2	.
CASSKRRDRGDNEQFF	TGCGCCAGCTCTAAACGCCGGGACAGGGGTGACAATGAGCAGTTCTTC	TRBD1	TRBV4-1	TRBJ2-1	.
CASSLARTDTYGYTF	TGTGCCAGCAGCTTGGCTCGGACAGATACCTATGGCTACACCTTC	.	TRBV5-4	TRBJ1-2	.
CASSPGGQGLETQYF	TGCGCCAGCAGCCCTGGGGGACAGGGCCTAGAGACCCAGTACTTC	TRBD1	TRBV5-1	TRBJ2-5	once
CASSGTGGPNTEAFF	TGTGCCAGCAGCGGGACAGGGGGCCCGAACACTGAAGCTTTCTTT	TRBD1	TRBV7-9	TRBJ1-1	.
CATSRVERNNAKGQETQYF	TGTGCCACCAGCAGAGTCGAGCGGAACAACGCCAAGGGCCAAGAGACCCAGTACTTC	.	TRBV15	TRBJ2-5	.
CASSQDPRLAGEQYF	TGCGCCAGCAGCCAAGATCCGAGACTAGCAGGCGAGCAGTACTTC	TRBD2	TRBV4-1	TRBJ2-7	.
CASSPGLAGIYNEQFF	TGTGCCAGCTCACCCGGACTAGCGGGCATCTACAATGAGCAGTTCTTC	TRBD2	TRBV18	TRBJ2-1	few
CASGSGTNTGELFF	TGTGCCAGCGGATCAGGGACGAACACCGGGGAGCTGTTTTTT	.	TRBV2	TRBJ2-2	.
CSLGGETQYF	TGCAGCTTGGGGGGGGAGACCCAGTACTTC	TRBD2	TRBV29-1	TRBJ2-5	.
CASSQRHSEGLDTQYF	TGTGCCAGCAGCCAACGCCATAGTGAGGGCCTAGATACGCAGTATTTT	.	TRBV4-2	TRBJ2-3	.
CASSPPGNGAKNIQYF	TGTGCCAGCAGTCCACCCGGGAATGGAGCCAAAAACATTCAGTACTTC	.	TRBV11-2	TRBJ2-4	.
CASSSGTSGRAEETQYF	TGTGCCAGCAGCTCCGGGACTAGCGGGAGGGCCGAAGAGACCCAGTACTTC	TRBD2	TRBV13	TRBJ2-5	.
CATSRDSSGAYNEQFF	TGTGCCACCAGCAGAGATTCTAGCGGAGCTTACAATGAGCAGTTCTTC	TRBD2	TRBV15	TRBJ2-1	.
CASSPTSDRGGVQYF	TGTGCCAGCTCACCGACGTCCGACCGGGGCGGGGTCCAGTACTTC	.	TRBV18	TRBJ2-5	once
CASSPTRTGGELFF	TGTGCCAGCAGTCCTACTCGAACCGGTGGGGAGCTGTTTTTT	.	TRBV2	TRBJ2-2	.
CAAGAWANEQFF	TGTGCCGCGGGGGCCTGGGCTAATGAGCAGTTCTTC	.	TRBV27	TRBJ2-1	.
CASSQDGLAFVEQFF	TGTGCCAGCAGCCAAGATGGACTAGCTTTTGTTGAGCAGTTCTTC	TRBD2	TRBV14	TRBJ2-1	.
CASSQPGRAYNEQFF	TGTGCCAGCAGCCAACCCGGGAGGGCGTACAATGAGCAGTTCTTC	TRBD2	TRBV3-1/TRBV3-2	TRBJ2-1	many
CASLRDSSYEQYF	TGTGCCTCCCTCCGGGACAGCTCCTACGAGCAGTACTTC	TRBD1	TRBV10-3	TRBJ2-7	.
CASSLGLAGSGELFF	TGTGCCAGCAGCTTAGGCCTAGCGGGATCCGGGGAGCTGTTTTTT	TRBD2	TRBV7-3	TRBJ2-2	.
CASSQDAAGAGQPQHF	TGTGCCAGCAGCCAAGATGCAGCAGGGGCCGGCCAGCCCCAGCATTTT	.	TRBV3-1/TRBV3-2	TRBJ1-5	few
CASRWTSRDTGELFF	TGTGCCAGCAGATGGACTAGTAGGGACACCGGGGAGCTGTTTTTT	TRBD2	TRBV6-5	TRBJ2-2	.
CASSQPPRGGSTEAFF	TGCGCCAGCAGTCAACCTCCGAGAGGGGGTAGCACTGAAGCTTTCTTT	.	TRBV23-1	TRBJ1-1	.
CASSADDRVGPEAFF	TGTGCCAGCAGCGCCGATGACAGGGTGGGTCCTGAAGCTTTCTTT	TRBD1	TRBV7-8	TRBJ1-1	.
CASALDYGYTF	TGTGCCAGCGCCCTAGACTATGGCTACACCTTC	.	TRBV28	TRBJ1-2	.
CASSRGTGGVDQPQHF	TGTGCCAGCTCTCGTGGGACAGGGGGCGTCGATCAGCCCCAGCATTTT	TRBD1	TRBV18	TRBJ1-5	.
CASSLQGRSSYEQYF	TGTGCCAGCAGCCTACAGGGGCGGAGCTCCTACGAGCAGTACTTC	TRBD1	TRBV5-4	TRBJ2-7	.
CASSDYGRRTDTQYF	TGTGCCAGCAGCGACTACGGGAGGCGAACGGATACGCAGTATTTT	TRBD2	TRBV7-8	TRBJ2-3	.
CASVIDEQYF	TGTGCCAGTGTTATCGACGAGCAGTACTTC	.	TRBV12-3/TRBV12-4	TRBJ2-7	.
CSVVGGVGYGYTF	TGCAGCGTTGTGGGAGGGGTCGGGTATGGCTACACCTTC	.	TRBV29-1	TRBJ1-2	.
CASKLNAGTNEKLFF	TGTGCCAGCAAACTAAACGCCGGAACTAATGAAAAACTGTTTTTT	.	TRBV6-5	TRBJ1-4	.
CSVAPDRGHGYTF	TGCAGCGTTGCCCCGGACAGGGGCCATGGCTACACCTTC	TRBD1	TRBV29-1	TRBJ1-2	.
CASRKQENTEAFF	TGTGCCAGCAGAAAACAAGAGAACACTGAAGCTTTCTTT	.	TRBV7-9	TRBJ1-1	.
CAVGLPAGGPDTQYF	TGTGCCGTGGGGTTGCCCGCCGGGGGGCCAGATACGCAGTATTTT	.	TRBV28	TRBJ2-3	.
CASSLGIEEKLFF	TGCGCCAGCAGCTTGGGTATAGAGGAAAAACTGTTTTTT	.	TRBV5-1	TRBJ1-4	few
CASSPGRDYGYTF	TGTGCCAGCTCACCTGGCAGGGACTATGGCTACACCTTC	.	TRBV18	TRBJ1-2	.
CASSQGEGTSSYNEQFF	TGTGCCAGCAGCCAAGGGGAGGGCACGAGCTCCTACAATGAGCAGTTCTTC	TRBD2	TRBV4-2	TRBJ2-1	.
CASSEGGRAPNEQFF	TGTGCCAGCTCCGAGGGCGGGAGAGCCCCCAATGAGCAGTTCTTC	TRBD2	TRBV18	TRBJ2-1	.
CASSLDGFLGRGSYNEQFF	TGTGCCAGCAGCTTGGATGGGTTCCTCGGGAGGGGGTCCTACAATGAGCAGTTCTTC	TRBD2	TRBV5-8	TRBJ2-1	.
CASGSYDRGRDNEQFF	TGTGCCAGCGGCTCCTACGACAGGGGGCGGGACAATGAGCAGTTCTTC	TRBD1	TRBV28	TRBJ2-1	.